This T cell receptor (beta chain) was sequenced in a study of cytomegalovirus exposure and HLA in healthy donors (dated by TCRdb to the late 2010s). In the study overall: In an earlier analysis of 450 to 750 of the donors, roughly 300 Gb of sequence data and 90 million to 130 million unique TCR beta sequences from about 180 million T cells were reported. The study was designed to test whether signatures of past pathogen exposure could be identified by cataloging public T cell receptors. An early release covering about 600 HLA-typed donors comprised about 320 gigabases of sequencing data and 65 million to 100 million unique TCR sequences. In a later genetic analysis, genome-wide SNP genotypes for about 65% of the roughly 700 donors were used, and that subset was treated as a discovery cohort. The number of donors typed differed by locus, with roughly 629-640 for A, B, C, DRB1 and DQB1, more than 500 for DQA1, 600 to 610 for DPA1, and roughly 450 for DPB1. Class I and class II HLA loci were covered by the typing at four-digit resolution. Among the roughly 390 genotyped donors, around 79% belonged to the genetic ancestry cluster associated with self-reported Caucasian donors. Along with the roughly 670-subject first cohort, a separate validation cohort of over a hundred different subjects was used. Rather than drawing on any new phenotypic data, the later analysis identified candidate immune exposures from TCR beta sequences and the way those sequences occurred across donors. In an earlier analysis of over 550 of the donors, high-throughput TCR beta sequencing was used to judge whether each TCR beta V gene segment behaved as functional or pseudogenic. Among approximately 370 genotyped donors of the cohort, an average of approximately 220,000 unique TCR beta nucleotide sequences was sequenced per donor, of which about 19% were non-productive. About five DR-DQ haplotypes were treated as single units for association and clustering because of strong linkage in the cohort. Donor age, sex, ethnicity and CMV serostatus were collected together with the repertoire data. A later analysis re-analyzed previously published TCR beta repertoires from 666 donors and added high-resolution HLA genotyping to study TCR occurrence patterns. All discovery cohort repertoires had been generated on a single sequencing platform. To predict cytomegalovirus infection status, the study combined high-throughput TCR immunosequencing, statistical association of individual TCRs with disease status, and machine learning. The study profiled the T cell repertoires of about 640 subjects by immunosequencing and related them to cytomegalovirus serostatus. What the authors observed across the whole study: In vitro tests confirmed that three of the cytomegalovirus-associated TCR beta chains recognize cytomegalovirus antigens. The sequencing pipeline was judged likely to have produced a cluster of highly shared sequence variants as a technical artifact. Strong co-occurrence of HLA alleles, especially DR and DQ, made assigning TCR associations to individual alleles difficult. Fewer than 20 rarely observed V segments, including chromosome 9 orphons, were excluded from the earlier analysis of a few hundred of the donors because counts were too low. Compared with the roughly 700-donor mean, donors in an Asian-associated ancestry cluster had fewer N-insertions in productive TCRs, according to a later genetic analysis. Several of the top co-occurrence clusters appeared to be linked to parvovirus B19, influenza, CMV and Epstein-Barr virus, according to a later analysis. In a later analysis, the rate of TCR association differed among HLA loci, with DRB1 alleles having the most associated TCRs and HLA-C alleles having the fewest. Sequencing depth was assumed to be roughly uniform across donors in the presence/absence analyses, though that assumption may not hold. Correlated functional status among segregating V segments might reflect linkage disequilibrium, but an unknown experimental factor could not be ruled out. Some IMGT-functional V segments, including TRBV6-2 and TRBV6-3, could not be told apart with the 87-base-pair reads, so those segments were excluded. HLA typing was unavailable for some donors at each locus, so association tests used only the typed subset. The only immune exposure information available for the cohort was CMV serostatus. According to the authors, the approach could potentially be generalized to other disease states and immunological phenotypes. The classifier was reported to diagnose cytomegalovirus status with high specificity and sensitivity in both the original cohort and the validation cohort. Broadly in line with IMGT annotations, most TCR beta V segments showed up in productive rearrangements about 87% or about 30% of the time in an earlier analysis of approximately 640 of the donors. A total of 164 TCR beta chains were listed by the study as associated with cytomegalovirus. In a later genetic analysis, a missense DCLRE1C variant was associated with V-gene and J-gene trimming of TCR beta chains, and the association was replicated in an independent cohort. In a later analysis, HLA-associated TCR beta chains showed more clonal expansion and lower generation probabilities than non-associated chains that were equally common. According to a later analysis, most CMV-associated TCR beta chains appeared to be HLA-restricted, and the HLA associations seemed to be driven largely by CMV exposure. At a false discovery rate of 0.05, a later analysis linked roughly 17,000 TCR beta sequences to specific HLA alleles. Most TCR sequences were seen in very few donors, while some public TCRs were found in many individuals. This cohort had only TCR beta chains sequenced, and the lack of alpha or paired-chain data limited which features could be detected. A further reported finding was that TCR beta sequences accurately predicted the HLA-A and HLA-B alleles for most subjects in the first cohort.

Receptor amplification or capture employed the immunoSEQ multiplex PCR assay. For the multiplex PCR, a mixture combining 60 forward primers for TCR Vbeta segments and 13 reverse primers for TCR Jbeta segments was used. Amplification of the CDR3 region of rearranged TCR beta genes was performed with a multiplex PCR assay on genomic DNA. Amplified TCR beta libraries were sequenced as 87-base-pair reads on the Illumina HiSeq System. For the original study's pipeline: A later analysis tallied around 80 million unique TCR beta chains across the 666 repertoires, and roughly 11 million of those chains were shared by two or more donors. A nearest-neighbor algorithm error-corrected the raw reads and collapsed the reads into unique sequences, merging closely related sequences to remove PCR and sequencing errors. Alignment of CDR3 sequences to IMGT reference sequences was used to assign V, D and J gene segments. Each retained sequence needed at least a six-nucleotide match to both a V gene segment and a J gene segment. Rearrangements were called productive when the CDR3 lacked stop codons and stayed in frame with V and J; all others were non-productive. Following IMGT convention, CDR3 was defined as the stretch from the second conserved V-encoded cysteine to the conserved J-encoded phenylalanine. The earlier analysis of some 600 of the donors excluded sequences that lacked an unambiguous match to a single V gene segment. In an earlier analysis of some 590 of the donors, V segments were called functional above 56.7% productive rearrangements and were called segregating when the between-donor standard deviation exceeded 5%. A statistical classification framework was developed to diagnose cytomegalovirus status using the catalog of TCR beta chain sequences. V and J gene assignment, in a later analysis, came from comparing TCR nucleotide sequences with IMGT/GENE-DB human TR gene sequences. In a later analysis, CDR3 sequences and most-parsimonious VDJ recombination scenarios were assigned using the TCRdist pipeline. In a later analysis, each TCR beta chain was defined by its CDR3 amino acid sequence together with its V-gene family, and reads without a unique V-gene family were excluded. To address suspected cross-contamination and a sequencing artifact, a later analysis removed approximately 600 highly shared, low-generation-probability nucleotide sequences. For each public chain, a later analysis derived a clonal expansion index from normalized ranks of inferred template counts within each repertoire. Generation probabilities in a later analysis came from a VDJ recombination model fitted to out-of-frame rearrangements, and those results were checked against IGoR. In a later analysis, hypergeometric tests were used to score TCR-TCR, TCR-HLA and TCR-CMV co-occurrence, with a repertoire-size bias correction applied to TCR pairs. A later analysis estimated false discovery rates by permuting HLA or CMV assignments 20 times. In a later analysis, co-occurring TCRs were grouped using DBSCAN, with TCRdist sequence similarity added in when clustering inside HLA-allele-positive subsets. For co-occurrence clustering, repertoires with fewer than 30,000 or more than 120,000 public chains were excluded, along with roughly 5 repertoires with anomalous nucleotide sharing. This is the immuneACCESS table as TCRdb keeps it, with only in-frame sequences that have V and J called. A part of the clones is gone; compared with another copy, unresolved V genes explain less than half, and the rest is unexplained. That table furnishes V, J and clone size, whereas the DNA furnished D and trimming. This sample holds about 130,000 clones; about 81% were observed only once. The ten largest clones take up 5% to 7% of the sample.

In total, approximately 700 healthy bone marrow donors made up the cohort. At the time of sampling, every cohort member was nominally healthy, though immune exposures that went unrecorded were likely present. The donor tested CMV seropositive, placing the donor among the 290 or so seropositive members of the cohort. A peripheral blood sample was provided by each donor, and peripheral blood mononuclear cells were used for TCR beta sequencing. Genomic DNA was extracted from the blood cell samples with the Qiagen DNeasy Blood Extraction Kit. This clone was detected only a few times. It lacks a known antigen. Base qualities are not provided; no much larger clone lies one nucleotide away. From V the trimming removes 6 bases and from J it removes 8 bases, while the gene matches leave 11 bases of the junction unaccounted for. The germline V gene (reference sequence) specifies SGHAT as CDR1 and FQDESV as CDR2. From the cysteine through the phenylalanine, the CDR3 covers 15 amino acids. The retained sequence is limited to the CDR3, 45 bases, with the frame set at the first base.

The rearrangement joined TRBV11-1 to TRBJ2-1, with 9 bases aligning to TRBD1. The specimen sequenced was PBMCs. The source is a woman between 35 and 50 years old in good health and CMV-seropositive. This receptor carries the CDR3 CASSHRTGAGDEQFF. The DNA sequence is TGTGCCAGCAGTCATCGGACAGGGGCAGGGGATGAGCAGTTCTTC.